These T cell receptor beta chains were read from a single sample in a study of long-term antiretroviral therapy in people with HIV. The assay was immunoSEQ multiplex PCR, and TCRdb's table has in-frame clones only and misses some. The top ten hold more than 3% of the sample, which has over 20,000 clones, roughly 86% seen once. The sequencing used unsorted PBMCs, collected 1.9 years after starting antiretroviral therapy. Receptors were obtained from a woman aged 25 to 39 with HIV. Both conserved end residues are part of each CDR3. D genes are given only for firm matches. Clone size is stated in some rows and not others, as once, few, many or a class when expanded.

d_gene | len | j_gene | abundance | v_gene | CDR3nt | CDR3aa
. | 14 | TRBJ1-2 | . | TRBV27 | TGTGCCAGCGGGCTACATGTGGGTACCTATGGCTACACCTTC | CASGLHVGTYGYTF
. | 12 | TRBJ2-5 | . | TRBV7-8 | TGTGCCAGCAGCTCGCCGCCGCGGGCCCAGTACTTC | CASSSPPRAQYF
. | 15 | TRBJ1-1 | . | TRBV5-1 | TGCGCCAGCAGCCTAGAAAGTATCGGGAACACTGAAGCTTTCTTT | CASSLESIGNTEAFF
. | 12 | TRBJ1-2 | . | TRBV5-1 | TGCGCCAGCAGCCCGGACCGGTATGGCTACACCTTC | CASSPDRYGYTF
TRBD1 | 16 | TRBJ1-1 | . | TRBV6-6 | TGTGCCAGCAGTCCCCGACAGGGACCCTTGAACACTGAAGCTTTCTTT | CASSPRQGPLNTEAFF
. | 15 | TRBJ1-6 | once | TRBV5-1 | TGCGCCAGCAGCTTATTAGGCGGCGGGATTTCACCCCTCCACTTT | CASSLLGGGISPLHF
. | 14 | TRBJ1-5 | . | TRBV27 | TGTGCCAGCAGTTTACGGGGGGGCGGACAGCCCCAGCATTTT | CASSLRGGGQPQHF
TRBD1 | 13 | TRBJ1-2 | . | TRBV6-1 | TGTGCCAGCAGTCAGACAGGGTATAATGGCTACACCTTC | CASSQTGYNGYTF
. | 12 | TRBJ1-5 | . | TRBV19 | TGTGCCAGTAGAGGGGGGAATCAGCCCCAGCATTTT | CASRGGNQPQHF
. | 14 | TRBJ2-5 | . | TRBV5-1 | TGCGCCAGCAGCTTGGGGACAGTCCAAGAGACCCAGTACTTC | CASSLGTVQETQYF
. | 16 | TRBJ1-4 | . | TRBV30 | TGTGCCTGGAGTGGGGCCTTACCTCTGATTAATGAAAAACTGTTTTTT | CAWSGALPLINEKLFF
. | 14 | TRBJ1-1 | . | TRBV11-3 | TGTGCCAGCAGCTTAAACAGGGCATCTACTGAAGCTTTCTTT | CASSLNRASTEAFF
TRBD1 | 19 | TRBJ2-1 | . | TRBV10-2 | TGCGCCAGCGAGGCCACAGGGGGCGTACGTCCCAGCTCCTACAATGAGCAGTTCTTC | CASEATGGVRPSSYNEQFF
. | 13 | TRBJ2-1 | . | TRBV12-5 | TGTGCTAGTGGTTCCCTCCCAGCCAGCGAGCAGTTCTTC | CASGSLPASEQFF
. | 14 | TRBJ2-5 | . | TRBV7-9 | TGTGCCAGCAGCTTAGCAGGTTCTCTGGAGACCCAGTACTTC | CASSLAGSLETQYF
. | 13 | TRBJ2-2 | few | TRBV6-1 | TGTGCCAGCAGTGAAGCGAGGTACGGGGAGCTGTTTTTT | CASSEARYGELFF
TRBD1 | 12 | TRBJ1-1 | . | TRBV27 | TGTGCCAGTGGACAGGGCGACACTGAAGCTTTCTTT | CASGQGDTEAFF
. | 17 | TRBJ1-4 | . | TRBV7-8 | TGTGCCAGCAGCACAAGGGGAGCAGGCAGGGTTACTGAAAAACTGTTTTTT | CASSTRGAGRVTEKLFF
TRBD2 | 15 | TRBJ2-1 | . | TRBV4-1 | TGCGCCAGCAGCCTAGGTGGTAGCGGGGGAAATGAGCAGTTCTTC | CASSLGGSGGNEQFF
. | 11 | TRBJ1-5 | once | TRBV5-8 | TGTGCCAGCAGGAGAGGTCAGCCCCAGCATTTT | CASRRGQPQHF
. | 14 | TRBJ1-1 | medium-sized | TRBV10-2 | TGCGCCAGCAGTAGGACAGTCATGAACACTGAAGCTTTCTTT | CASSRTVMNTEAFF
. | 15 | TRBJ2-1 | once | TRBV5-1 | TGCGCCAGCAGCTTGCATCAGGGTGGGGATGATGAGCAGTTCTTC | CASSLHQGGDDEQFF
. | 16 | TRBJ1-2 | . | TRBV9 | TGTGCCAGCAGCGTACGAGCGGACAGAGCTAACTATGGCTACACCTTC | CASSVRADRANYGYTF
. | 16 | TRBJ1-1 | . | TRBV7-8 | TGTGCCAGCAGCTTACAATGGCAGGGTTCGAACACTGAAGCTTTCTTT | CASSLQWQGSNTEAFF
. | 16 | TRBJ2-1 | . | TRBV27 | TGTGCCAGCAGTTTAGGATACAGCCGCTCCTACAATGAGCAGTTCTTC | CASSLGYSRSYNEQFF
TRBD1 | 16 | TRBJ1-2 | once | TRBV5-1 | TGCGCCAGCAGCTTGTCCGGACAGGGGCTAACCTATGGCTACACCTTC | CASSLSGQGLTYGYTF
TRBD1 | 16 | TRBJ1-1 | . | TRBV6-5 | TGTGCCAGCAGTTACGGTGGGACAGGGCTGAACACTGAAGCTTTCTTT | CASSYGGTGLNTEAFF
. | 14 | TRBJ1-2 | . | TRBV5-6 | TGTGCCAGCAGCTTCTACAAGGGGAACTATGGCTACACCTTC | CASSFYKGNYGYTF
. | 14 | TRBJ2-1 | once | TRBV9 | TGTGCCAGCAGCGTAGCTCCCCAGAAGGACCTCCAGTTCTTC | CASSVAPQKDLQFF
. | 11 | TRBJ2-5 | . | TRBV5-6 | TGTGCCAGCAGCTTGCAAGAGACCCAGTACTTC | CASSLQETQYF
TRBD1 | 15 | TRBJ1-3 | . | TRBV7-2 | TGTGCCAGCAGCCCCCAGGGGGCGTATGGAAACACCATATATTTT | CASSPQGAYGNTIYF
. | 15 | TRBJ2-3 | . | TRBV7-6 | TGTGCCAGCAGCTTAGCGGGGGGAAACACAGATACGCAGTATTTT | CASSLAGGNTDTQYF
. | 13 | TRBJ2-1 | . | TRBV30 | TGTGCCTGCAACAGGAGGGGCTACAATGAGCAGTTCTTC | CACNRRGYNEQFF
TRBD1 | 14 | TRBJ1-2 | . | TRBV27 | TGTGCCAGCAGTTTAAGTACAGGGGGCTTAGGCTACACCTTC | CASSLSTGGLGYTF
. | 14 | TRBJ1-5 | . | TRBV5-6 | TGTGCCAGCAGCTTGGAGGGGGGAAACCAGCCCCAGCATTTT | CASSLEGGNQPQHF
. | 13 | TRBJ1-2 | . | TRBV10-1 | TGCGCCAGCAGTGAGTCCGGACTCTATGGCTACACCTTC | CASSESGLYGYTF
. | 18 | TRBJ2-3 | . | TRBV23-1 | TGCGCCAGCAGTCAAAAAGGGGGGCCACGGGACAGCACAGATACGCAGTATTTT | CASSQKGGPRDSTDTQYF
TRBD1 | 15 | TRBJ1-2 | . | TRBV6-5 | TGTGCCAGCAGTTCCCGGGACAGGGGGATCTATGGCTACACCTTC | CASSSRDRGIYGYTF
. | 15 | TRBJ2-5 | . | TRBV6-1 | TGTGCCAGCAGGACCTGGCAGGGGCAATGGGAGACCCAGTACTTC | CASRTWQGQWETQYF
. | 17 | TRBJ2-2 | . | TRBV5-6 | TGTGCCAGCAGCTGGGGGCCAGGTTTGGTGGACACCGGGGAGCTGTTTTTT | CASSWGPGLVDTGELFF
. | 14 | TRBJ2-2 | . | TRBV28 | TGTGCCAGCAGACCCCCGACTCGGGCCGGGGAGCTGTTTTTT | CASRPPTRAGELFF
. | 16 | TRBJ1-1 | few | TRBV28 | TGTGCCAGCACTTCCCCCGGAGATGCTAGAGGGATTGAAGCTTTCTTT | CASTSPGDARGIEAFF